These 24 T cell receptor beta chains share one sample of origin, sequenced in a study of identical twins. TCRdb reprocessed the 5' RACE reads with MiXCR, giving one entry per CDR3 protein. This sample yields 350,000 or so distinct CDR3 sequences, of which 8.5% to 10% are seen a single time; 8.5% to 10% belongs to the top ten. Sequencing input: naive T cells sorted from blood. The receptor source for this set is a woman aged 45-60 years in good health.

This clonotype was observed at least ten times. This chain uses TRBV12-3 or TRBV12-4 with TRBJ2-2; no definite D call. The CDR3 sequence is 13 residues long. V was pared by 2 bases and J by 5 bases, with 6 bases between. The CDR3 loop is CASSLIDTGELFF. The CDR3 bases are TGTGCCAGCAGTTTAATCGATACCGGGGAGCTGTTTTTT.

The rearrangement links TRBV24-1 to TRBJ2-1; 15 bases match TRBD2. Germline CDR1 reads KGHDR; CDR2 reads SFDVKD. The CDR3 covers 17 residues. J gave up 11 bases and V 3 bases, and 10 bases lay outside the gene matches. In nucleotides, the CDR3 is TGTGCCACCAGTGATCCCCCCGGACTAGCGGGAGGGCCCCAGCAGTTCTTC. It is translated as CATSDPPGLAGGPQQFF.

This clonotype appeared a few times. V gene TRBV6-1 combines with J gene TRBJ1-5; D is perhaps TRBD1 (5 bases). Trimming pared 0 bases from V and 7 bases from J, leaving 13 bases between. Germline CDR1 and CDR2: MNHNS and SASEGT. The CDR3 totals 15 residues. CDR3: CASSEAAQGSQPQHF. The CDR3 coding sequence is TGTGCCAGCAGTGAAGCGGCCCAGGGAAGCCAGCCCCAGCATTTT.

This clonotype was observed a few times. The rearrangement links TRBV5-1 to TRBJ2-7, with D maybe TRBD2 (5 bases). V lost 3 bases, J lost 0 bases, and 13 bases lay in between. The CDR3 covers 15 residues. CDR1 and CDR2 from the germline V gene are SGHRS and YFSETQ. The CDR3 reads CASSSGLSSSYEQYV. The CDR3 region has the DNA TGCGCCAGCAGCTCCGGACTGAGTAGCTCCTACGAGCAGTACGTC.

This clonotype has a handful of counts. The V gene is TRBV3-1, the J gene TRBJ1-4, with D perhaps TRBD1 (5 bases). There are 15 residues in the CDR3. Germline V gene lookup returns CDR1 LGHDT and CDR2 YNNKEL (reference sequence). V lost 7 bases, J lost 2 bases, and 14 bases lay in between. The chain's CDR3 is CASTQGGRTNEKLFF. The CDR3 DNA reads as TGTGCCAGCACTCAGGGAGGGAGGACTAATGAAAAACTGTTTTTT.

This clonotype turned up a few times. The genes are TRBV29-1 and TRBJ1-1, with 7 bases matching TRBD1. CDR1 SQVTM and CDR2 ANQGSEA come from the germline V gene. CDR3 length: 12 residues. Trimming took 8 bases from V and 8 from J; bases not matched to a gene: 11. The CDR3 spells CSSLPGTAEAFF. CDR3 DNA sequence: TGCAGCTCCCTCCCGGGGACAGCCGAAGCTTTCTTT.

This clonotype was detected many times. V usage is TRBV20-1 and J usage is TRBJ2-1; 11 bases map to TRBD2. The CDR3 length is 14 residues. Germline V gene lookup returns CDR1 DFQATT and CDR2 SNEGSKA (reference sequence). V lost 6 bases, J lost 7 bases, and 8 bases stayed unmatched. This CDR3 is CSAPTSGMSNEQFF. CDR3 DNA sequence: TGCAGTGCGCCGACTAGCGGGATGAGTAATGAGCAGTTCTTC.

This clonotype was detected a few times. V gene TRBV9 combines with J gene TRBJ2-5; possible D gene TRBD1, 6 bases. Germline values: CDR1 SGDLS, CDR2 YYNGEE. The V gene lost 2 bases and the J gene lost 5 bases, with 13 bases spanning the gap. This CDR3 is built from 14 residues. The CDR3 region is CASSVGASGETQYF. For the CDR3, the DNA is TGTGCCAGCAGCGTGGGGGCGTCGGGGGAGACCCAGTACTTC. Based on the CDR3 plus reference TRBV9 and TRBJ2-5, the full variable domain is DSGVTQTPKHLITATGQRVTLRCSPRSGDLSVYWYQQSLDQGLQFLIQYYNGEERAKGNILERFSAQQFPDLHSELNLSSLELGDSALYFCASSVGASGETQYFGPGTRLLVL.

This clonotype was seen many times. The rearrangement links TRBV5-1 to TRBJ1-1, with a weak D call TRBD1 (5 bases). From germline, CDR1 is SGHRS and CDR2 YFSETQ. V lost 3 bases and J 5 bases, leaving 17 bases between the germline ends. The CDR3 totals 15 residues. CDR3 bases: TGCGCCAGCAGCTCAGGTGCAGGGTTCAAGACTGAAGCTTTCTTT. Its protein product is CASSSGAGFKTEAFF.

This clonotype was seen a handful of times. The chain employs TRBV20-1 and TRBJ2-1; the D gene is possibly TRBD2 (6 bases). The CDR3 is made up of 15 amino acids. The V end was cut by 0 bases, the J end by 5 bases, with 14 bases between. CDR1 is DFQATT, CDR2 SNEGSKA, per germline (reference sequence). DNA of the CDR3: TGCAGTGCTAGAGAAGACGGGAGAGAAAACAATGAGCAGTTCTTC. It translates to CSAREDGRENNEQFF.

This rearrangement joins TRBV7-9 to TRBJ2-7, with 12 bases fitting TRBD2. CDR1 and CDR2 from the germline V gene are SEHNR and FQNEAQ (reference sequence). Losses at the gene ends were 6 bases for V and 2 bases for J; bases not matched to a gene: 5. CDR3 size: 15 residues. DNA for the CDR3: TGTGCCAGCAGTCGTGGACTAGCGGGACCCTACGAGCAGTACGTC. Residues: CASSRGLAGPYEQYV.

In its sample, this clonotype was seen many times. The chain is built from TRBV11-2 and TRBJ2-7; D is perhaps TRBD2 (6 bases). V gave up 3 bases and J gave up 2 bases, with 14 bases separating them. The CDR3 consists of 15 residues. Germline lookup yields CDR1 SGHAT and CDR2 FQNNGV. CDR3 sequence reads: CASSFAPGTAYEQYV. The DNA of the CDR3 is TGTGCCAGCAGCTTCGCCCCAGGGACTGCCTACGAGCAGTACGTC.

This clonotype was counted between two and nine times. The CDR3 DNA follows: TGTGCCAGCAGCTTAGGACCGGGACTAGCGGACGCAGATACGCAGTATTTT. Translation: CASSLGPGLADADTQYF. This chain links TRBV7-3 with TRBJ2-3; 11 nucleotides line up with TRBD2. The V gene's germline CDR1 is SGHTA and CDR2 FQGTGA. V was clipped by 2 bases and J by 4 bases; unmatched bases: 8. The CDR3 sequence is 17 residues long.

The rearrangement joins TRBV12-3 or TRBV12-4 to TRBJ2-2, with TRBD1 matching over 9 bases. The trim removed 6 bases at V and 6 bases at J, leaving 8 bases unmatched. The CDR3 runs to 15 residues. The DNA for the CDR3 is TGTGCCAGCAGCACCGGGACAGGGTTTGCCGGGGAGCTGTTTTTT. Amino acid sequence: CASSTGTGFAGELFF.

In this sample, this clonotype turned up a few times. One junction end disagrees with the germline gene, perhaps due to a read error. The chain joins TRBV29-1 to TRBJ1-1; possibly TRBD1 for D (6 bases). The length of the CDR3 is 10 residues. The germline gives CDR1 SQVTM, CDR2 ANQGSEA. The CDR3 loop reads CSVKDSMGDF. The DNA of the CDR3 is TGCAGCGTAAAGGACAGCATGGGGGACTTT.

The J gene is TRBJ2-3, the V gene TRBV11-3, with 8 positions matching TRBD2. V shed 1 base, J shed 5 bases, and the junction held 11 bases outside the gene matches. Germline CDR1 and CDR2: SGHNT and YENEEA. The CDR3 is 17 amino acids. CDR3 residues: CASSLASWREAIDTQYF. The CDR3 region has the DNA TGTGCCAGCAGCTTAGCCTCTTGGCGGGAGGCCATAGATACGCAGTATTTT.

V and J are TRBV11-2 and TRBJ2-7, with 11 bases matching TRBD2. J lost 3 bases, V lost 1 base, and 5 bases had no gene match. The CDR3 contains 16 residues. Germline-derived CDR1 and CDR2 are SGHAT and FQNNGV. The CDR3 DNA is TGTGCCAGCAGCTTAGCCGGGACTAGCGGTTACTACGAGCAGTACGTC. This encodes CASSLAGTSGYYEQYV.

This clonotype was recorded many times. The chain uses TRBV29-1 and TRBJ2-1; D uncertain. The CDR3 contains 10 residues. Trimming removed 6 bases from V and 10 bases from J, with 10 bases in between. The germline V gene encodes CDR1 SQVTM and CDR2 ANQGSEA. DNA of the CDR3: TGCAGCGTACCGGTGGGAGAGCAGTTCTTC. This encodes CSVPVGEQFF.

The V gene is TRBV18, the J gene TRBJ2-1; weak D call: TRBD1 (6 bases). Germline V gene lookup returns CDR1 KGHSH and CDR2 LQKENI. Trimming took 3 bases from V and 8 from J, leaving 17 bases between them. The CDR3 contains 15 residues. The CDR3 bases are TGTGCCAGCTCACCCCCCTGGACAGACCCTTATGAGCAGTTCTTC. Its translation is CASSPPWTDPYEQFF.

This clonotype has more than one count but fewer than ten. The rearrangement links TRBV7-2 to TRBJ2-1; 7 bases align to TRBD2. The trim removed 5 bases at V and 2 bases at J, leaving 9 bases unmatched. CDR3 length equals 16 residues. CDR1 and CDR2 from the germline V gene are SGHTA and FQGNSA. The CDR3 loop reads CASSRREGPPYNEQFF. The CDR3 DNA follows: TGTGCCAGCAGCAGGAGGGAGGGTCCCCCCTACAATGAGCAGTTCTTC.

This clonotype was recorded a few times. The chain couples TRBV12-3 or TRBV12-4 to TRBJ1-2; tentative D call: TRBD1 (5 bases). Trimming took 4 bases from V and 4 from J, leaving 13 bases between them. The CDR3 sequence is 14 residues long. The chain's CDR3 is CASSYPPGTYGYTF. In DNA form, the CDR3 reads TGTGCCAGCAGTTACCCCCCGGGGACCTATGGCTACACCTTC.

This clonotype was detected a few times. The chain recombines TRBV30 with TRBJ2-7, with 9 bases aligning to TRBD2. The trim removed 2 bases at V and 7 bases at J, leaving 6 bases unmatched. The germline V gene has CDR1 GTSNPN and CDR2 SVGIG (reference sequence). CDR3 size: 13 residues. Here the CDR3 reads CAWSRAGGNEQYF. Written as DNA, the CDR3 is TGTGCCTGGAGTAGGGCGGGAGGGAATGAGCAGTACTTC. Variable domain in full (rest from reference TRBV30 and TRBJ2-7): SQTIHQWPATLVQPVGSPLSLECTVEGTSNPNLYWYRQAAGRGLQLLFYSVGIGQISSEVPQNLSASRPQDRQFILSSKKLLLSDSGFYLCAWSRAGGNEQYFGPGTRLTVT.

V is TRBV10-3 and J is TRBJ2-2; D is ambiguous. The CDR3 is 11 amino acids. Germline lookup yields CDR1 ENHRY and CDR2 SYGVKD. V was cut by 9 bases and J by 2 bases, with 4 bases left in between. The chain's CDR3 is CAIGNTGELFF. CDR3 nucleotides: TGTGCCATAGGAAACACCGGGGAGCTGTTTTTT.

This clonotype was seen a handful of times. This chain uses TRBV6-1 with TRBJ1-1; D is unresolved. V was cut by 1 base and J by 4 bases, with 10 bases left in between. Germline V gives CDR1 MNHNS, CDR2 SASEGT. The CDR3 spans 14 residues. The CDR3 reads CASSEERRVTEAFF. The CDR3 coding sequence is TGTGCCAGCAGTGAAGAGAGGAGGGTCACTGAAGCTTTCTTT.